A single T cell receptor (beta chain) is shown here with its context. These data belong to a study of blood T cell repertoires in COVID-19. About the research overall: COVID-19 samples collected from the United States, Italy and Spain covered acute and convalescent phases. The analysed material was cDNA or gDNA that came from T cells, B-cell-depleted T cells, or PBMCs.

CDR3 size: 15 residues. V lost 0 bases to trimming and J lost 2 bases; unmatched junction nucleotides: 1. Germline V CDR1 and CDR2: SGHKS, YYEKEE (reference sequence). Original data processing: Reference gene primer amplification gave estimated nucleated cell counts. Generated by immunoSEQ multiplex PCR, the TCRdb table keeps only in-frame clones and is missing some. For V, J and clone size, that table is used; D and trimming come from the DNA. Of 90,000 to 100,000 clones in the sample, around 90% were seen once. The clonotype comes from a man between 70 and 80 years old with acute or convalescent COVID-19. Material: peripheral blood. The chain combines TRBV5-5 with TRBJ1-2; 10 bases map to TRBD1. CDR3 coding DNA: TGTGCCAGCAGCTTGGGGGGACAGGGGAACTATGGCTACACCTTC. It encodes CASSLGGQGNYGYTF.